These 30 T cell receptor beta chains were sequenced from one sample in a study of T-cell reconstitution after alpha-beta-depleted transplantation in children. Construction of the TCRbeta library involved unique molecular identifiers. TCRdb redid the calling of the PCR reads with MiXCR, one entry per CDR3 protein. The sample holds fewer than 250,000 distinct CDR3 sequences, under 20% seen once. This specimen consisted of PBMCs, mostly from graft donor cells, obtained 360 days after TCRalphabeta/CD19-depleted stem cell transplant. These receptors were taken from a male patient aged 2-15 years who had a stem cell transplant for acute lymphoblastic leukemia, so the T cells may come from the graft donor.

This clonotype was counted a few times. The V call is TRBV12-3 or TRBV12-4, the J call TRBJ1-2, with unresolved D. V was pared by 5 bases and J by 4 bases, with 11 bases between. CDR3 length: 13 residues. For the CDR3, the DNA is TGTGCCAGCAGTCTGACGGATTTCTATGGCTACACCTTC. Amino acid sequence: CASSLTDFYGYTF.

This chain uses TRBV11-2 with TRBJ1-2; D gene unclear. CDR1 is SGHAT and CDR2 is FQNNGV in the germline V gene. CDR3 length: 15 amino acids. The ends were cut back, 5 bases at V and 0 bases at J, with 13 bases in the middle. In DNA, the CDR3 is TGTGCCAGCAGCCTTATGAAGACATCTAACTATGGCTACACCTTC. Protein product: CASSLMKTSNYGYTF.

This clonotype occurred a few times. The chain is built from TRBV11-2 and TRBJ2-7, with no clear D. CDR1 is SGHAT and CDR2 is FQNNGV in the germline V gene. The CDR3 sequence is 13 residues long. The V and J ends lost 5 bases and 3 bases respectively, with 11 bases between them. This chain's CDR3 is CASSTRTSYEQYF. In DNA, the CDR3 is TGTGCCAGCAGCACCCGGACGAGCTACGAGCAGTACTTC.

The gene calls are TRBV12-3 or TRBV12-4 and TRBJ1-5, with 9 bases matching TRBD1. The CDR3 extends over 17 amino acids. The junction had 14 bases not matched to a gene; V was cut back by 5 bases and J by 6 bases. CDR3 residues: CASSPGQGISRVQPQHF. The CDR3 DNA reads TGTGCCAGCAGTCCCGGACAGGGGATAAGCCGCGTTCAGCCCCAGCATTTT.

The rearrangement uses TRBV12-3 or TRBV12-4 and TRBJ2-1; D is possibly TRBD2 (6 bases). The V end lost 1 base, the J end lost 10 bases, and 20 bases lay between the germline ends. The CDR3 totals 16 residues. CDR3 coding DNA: TGTGCCAGCAGTTTAGAAAGGGTGGAAAGGGAGGAAGAGCAGTTCTTC. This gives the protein CASSLERVEREEEQFF.

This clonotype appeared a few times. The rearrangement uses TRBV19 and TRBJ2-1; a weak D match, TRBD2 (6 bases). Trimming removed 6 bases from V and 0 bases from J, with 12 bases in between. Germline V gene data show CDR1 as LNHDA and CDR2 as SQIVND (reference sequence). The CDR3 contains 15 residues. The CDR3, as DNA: TGTGCCAGTAGCGGCGGGGTGAGCTCCTACAATGAGCAGTTCTTC. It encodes CASSGGVSSYNEQFF.

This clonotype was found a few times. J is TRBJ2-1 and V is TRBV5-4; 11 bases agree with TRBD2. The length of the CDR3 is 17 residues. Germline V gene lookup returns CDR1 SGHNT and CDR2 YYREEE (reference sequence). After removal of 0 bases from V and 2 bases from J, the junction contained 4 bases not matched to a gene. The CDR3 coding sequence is TGTGCCAGCAGCTTGGGTGCACTAGCGGGAGCCTACAATGAGCAGTTCTTC. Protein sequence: CASSLGALAGAYNEQFF.

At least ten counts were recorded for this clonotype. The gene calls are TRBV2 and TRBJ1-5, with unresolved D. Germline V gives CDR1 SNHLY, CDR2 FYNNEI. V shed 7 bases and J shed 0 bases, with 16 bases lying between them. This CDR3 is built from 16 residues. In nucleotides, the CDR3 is TGTGCCAGCACTAGGTGGGATAGAGCTAGCAATCAGCCCCAGCATTTT. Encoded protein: CASTRWDRASNQPQHF.

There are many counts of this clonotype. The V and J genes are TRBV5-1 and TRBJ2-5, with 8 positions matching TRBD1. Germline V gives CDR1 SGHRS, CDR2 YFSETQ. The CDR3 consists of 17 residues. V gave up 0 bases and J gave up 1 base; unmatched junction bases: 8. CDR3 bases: TGCGCCAGCAGCTTGGCAACCGGGACAGGTTCCCAAGAGACCCAGTACTTC. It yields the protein CASSLATGTGSQETQYF.

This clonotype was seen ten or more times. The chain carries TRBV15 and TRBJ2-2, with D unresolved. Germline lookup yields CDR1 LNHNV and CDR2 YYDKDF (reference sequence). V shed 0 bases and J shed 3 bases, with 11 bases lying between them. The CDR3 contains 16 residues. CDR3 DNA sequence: TGTGCCACCAGCAGAGATCAGAGCTTTTACACCGGGGAGCTGTTTTTT. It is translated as CATSRDQSFYTGELFF.

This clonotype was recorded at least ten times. In nucleotides, the CDR3 is TGTGCCAGCAGCTTCAGGGCAACAAACACCGGGGAGCTGTTTTTT. This sequence encodes CASSFRATNTGELFF. The chain combines TRBV11-2 with TRBJ2-2; D possibly corresponds to TRBD1 (5 bases). The V gene lost 3 bases and the J gene lost 2 bases, with 10 bases spanning the gap. CDR1 is SGHAT and CDR2 is FQNNGV in the germline V gene. The CDR3 covers 15 residues.

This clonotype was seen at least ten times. The DNA of the CDR3 is TGTGCCAGCCCCTTGACGTGGGGGGAACCTAACTCCTACGAGCAGTACTTC. The encoded protein is CASPLTWGEPNSYEQYF. The chain links TRBV11-2 to TRBJ2-7, with TRBD2 as a possible D gene (6 bases). This CDR3 has 17 amino acids. Germline CDR1 SGHAT, CDR2 FQNNGV. Between the trimmed V and J ends, which lost 8 bases and 0 bases, there was a span of 23 bases.

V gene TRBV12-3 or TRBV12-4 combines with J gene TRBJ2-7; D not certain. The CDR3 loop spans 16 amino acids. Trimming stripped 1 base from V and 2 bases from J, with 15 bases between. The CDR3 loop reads CASSLEVVAGPYEQYF. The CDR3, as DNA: TGTGCCAGCAGTTTAGAGGTGGTGGCAGGACCCTACGAGCAGTACTTC.

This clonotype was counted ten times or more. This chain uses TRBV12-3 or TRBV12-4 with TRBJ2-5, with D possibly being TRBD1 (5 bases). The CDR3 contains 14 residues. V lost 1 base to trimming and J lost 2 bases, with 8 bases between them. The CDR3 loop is CASSLGGGQETQYF. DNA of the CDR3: TGTGCCAGCAGTTTAGGGGGCGGACAAGAGACCCAGTACTTC.

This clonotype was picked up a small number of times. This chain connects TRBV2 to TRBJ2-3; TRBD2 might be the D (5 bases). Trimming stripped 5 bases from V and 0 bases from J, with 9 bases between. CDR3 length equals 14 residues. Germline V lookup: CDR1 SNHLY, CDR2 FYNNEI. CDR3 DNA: TGTGCCAGCAGTCCTCGGACTAGCACAGATACGCAGTATTTT. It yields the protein CASSPRTSTDTQYF.

The CDR3 DNA sequence: TGTGCCAGCAGTTACTCCGGACGGAATGAAAAACTGTTTTTT. It specifies CASSYSGRNEKLFF. V is TRBV6-2 or TRBV6-3 and J is TRBJ1-4, with no clear D. This CDR3 contains 14 residues. V gave up 0 bases and J gave up 5 bases, with 7 bases separating them. Germline V lookup: CDR1 MNHEY, CDR2 SVGEGT.

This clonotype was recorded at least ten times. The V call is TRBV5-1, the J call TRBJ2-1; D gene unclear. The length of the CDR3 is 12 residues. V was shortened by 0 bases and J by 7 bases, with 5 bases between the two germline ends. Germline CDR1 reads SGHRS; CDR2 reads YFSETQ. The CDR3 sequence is CASSLGRNEQFF. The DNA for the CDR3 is TGCGCCAGCAGCTTGGGCCGGAATGAGCAGTTCTTC.

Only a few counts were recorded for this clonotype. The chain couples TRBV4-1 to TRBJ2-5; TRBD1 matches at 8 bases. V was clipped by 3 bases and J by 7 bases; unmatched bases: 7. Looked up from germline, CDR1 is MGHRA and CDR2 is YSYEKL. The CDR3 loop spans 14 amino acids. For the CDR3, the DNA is TGCGCCAGCAGCCAGGCCGACAGGGGAAGGACCCAGTACTTC. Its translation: CASSQADRGRTQYF.

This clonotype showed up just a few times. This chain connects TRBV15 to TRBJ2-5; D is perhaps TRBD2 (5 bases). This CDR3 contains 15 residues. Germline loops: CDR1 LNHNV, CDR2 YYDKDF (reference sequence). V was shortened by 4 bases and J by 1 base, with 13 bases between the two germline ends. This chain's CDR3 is CATSNLVGVQETQYF. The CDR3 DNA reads TGTGCCACCAGCAACCTAGTCGGGGTCCAAGAGACCCAGTACTTC.

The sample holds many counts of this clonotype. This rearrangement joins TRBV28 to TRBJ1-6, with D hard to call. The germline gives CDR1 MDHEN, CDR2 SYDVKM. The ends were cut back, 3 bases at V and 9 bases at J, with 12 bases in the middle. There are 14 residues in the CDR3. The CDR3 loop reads CASSLRGVSSPLHF. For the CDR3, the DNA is TGTGCCAGCAGTTTGCGGGGTGTGAGTTCACCCCTCCACTTT.

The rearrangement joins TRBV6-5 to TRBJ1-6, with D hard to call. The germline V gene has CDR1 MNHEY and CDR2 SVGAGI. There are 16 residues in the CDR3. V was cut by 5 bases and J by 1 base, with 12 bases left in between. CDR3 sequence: CASSPTVGSYNSPLHF. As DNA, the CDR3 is TGTGCCAGCAGTCCCACTGTGGGATCCTATAATTCACCCCTCCACTTT.

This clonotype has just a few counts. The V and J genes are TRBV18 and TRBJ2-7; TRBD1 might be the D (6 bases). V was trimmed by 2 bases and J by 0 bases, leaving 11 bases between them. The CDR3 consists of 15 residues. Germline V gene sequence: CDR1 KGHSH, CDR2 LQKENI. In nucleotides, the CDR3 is TGTGCCAGCTCACCAGTCAGGGGCACCTCCTACGAGCAGTACTTC. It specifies CASSPVRGTSYEQYF.

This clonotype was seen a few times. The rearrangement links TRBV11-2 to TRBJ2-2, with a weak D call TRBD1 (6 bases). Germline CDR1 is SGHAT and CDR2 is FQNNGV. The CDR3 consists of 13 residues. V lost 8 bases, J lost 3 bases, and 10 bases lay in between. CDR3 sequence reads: CASGQGYTGELFF. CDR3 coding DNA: TGTGCCAGCGGGCAGGGGTACACCGGGGAGCTGTTTTTT. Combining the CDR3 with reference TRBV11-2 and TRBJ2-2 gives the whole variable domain EAGVAQSPRYKIIEKRQSVAFWCNPISGHATLYWYQQILGQGPKLLIQFQNNGVVDDSQLPKDRFSAERLKGVDSTLKIQPAKLEDSAVYLCASGQGYTGELFFGEGSRLTVL.

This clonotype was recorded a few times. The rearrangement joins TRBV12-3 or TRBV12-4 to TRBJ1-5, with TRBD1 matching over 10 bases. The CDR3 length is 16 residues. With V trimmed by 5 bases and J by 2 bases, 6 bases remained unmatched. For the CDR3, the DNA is TGTGCCAGCAGTCCGGACAGGGGGGTCGGCAATCAGCCCCAGCATTTT. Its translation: CASSPDRGVGNQPQHF.

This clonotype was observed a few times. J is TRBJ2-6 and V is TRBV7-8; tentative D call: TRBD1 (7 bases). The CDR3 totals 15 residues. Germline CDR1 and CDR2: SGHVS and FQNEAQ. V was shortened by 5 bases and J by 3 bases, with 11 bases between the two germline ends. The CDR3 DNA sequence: TGTGCCAGCAGCACCAGGGGGGTTGGGGCCAACGTCCTGACTTTC. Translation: CASSTRGVGANVLTF.

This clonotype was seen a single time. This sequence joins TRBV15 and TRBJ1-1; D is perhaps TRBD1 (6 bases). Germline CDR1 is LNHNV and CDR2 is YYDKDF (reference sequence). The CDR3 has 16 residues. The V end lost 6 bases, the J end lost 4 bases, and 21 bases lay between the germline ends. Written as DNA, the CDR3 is TGTGCCACCAGACATCGGGGGGCCTTATATTCCACTGAAGCTTTCTTT. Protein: CATRHRGALYSTEAFF.

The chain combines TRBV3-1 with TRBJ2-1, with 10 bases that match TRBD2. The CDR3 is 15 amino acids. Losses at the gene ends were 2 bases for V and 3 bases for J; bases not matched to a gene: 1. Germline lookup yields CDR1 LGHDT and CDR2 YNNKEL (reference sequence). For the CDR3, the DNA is TGTGCCAGCAGCCAACTAGCGGGGGACTACAATGAGCAGTTCTTC. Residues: CASSQLAGDYNEQFF.

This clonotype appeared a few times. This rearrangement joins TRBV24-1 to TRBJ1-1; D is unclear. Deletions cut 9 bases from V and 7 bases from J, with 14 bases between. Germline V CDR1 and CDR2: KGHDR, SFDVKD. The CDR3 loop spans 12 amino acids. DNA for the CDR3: TGTGCCACCCGTTCCCCCTCAAGTGAAGCTTTCTTT. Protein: CATRSPSSEAFF.

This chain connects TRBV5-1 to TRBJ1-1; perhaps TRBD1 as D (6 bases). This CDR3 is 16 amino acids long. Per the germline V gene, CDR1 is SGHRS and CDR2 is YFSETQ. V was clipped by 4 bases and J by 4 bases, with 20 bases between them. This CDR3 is CASSVYSLGAGTEAFF. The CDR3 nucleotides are TGCGCCAGCAGCGTCTACTCCCTGGGGGCTGGCACTGAAGCTTTCTTT.

The CDR3 coding sequence is TGTGCCAGCAGCTTGTATTCTCGGGCAGGGACGAATCAGCCCCAGCATTTT. It codes for CASSLYSRAGTNQPQHF. The V call is TRBV5-5, the J call TRBJ1-5; weak D call: TRBD1 (5 bases). The CDR3 has 17 residues. The germline CDR1 and CDR2 sequences are SGHKS and YYEKEE (reference sequence). V was clipped by 1 base and J by 4 bases, with 18 bases between them.